The rows below give T cell receptor beta chains drawn from one sample of a study of blood T cells in healthy people across ages. TCRdb passed the 5' RACE reads through MiXCR, listing each CDR3 protein once. The data show 600,000 to 800,000 distinct CDR3 sequences, approximately 52% seen once. Source material: blood. The receptors come from a woman over 75 in good health. Each CDR3 is given with its conserved first and last residue. A D gene is named only where the DNA matches it firmly. Size is omitted from some rows. Given values are once, few, many or a class for expanded clones.

cdr3_nt cdr3_aa clone_size v_call d_call j_call
TGTGCCAGCTCACCAGCATCAGGGAACTATGGCTACACCTTC CASSPASGNYGYTF . TRBV18 . TRBJ1-2
TGTGCCAGCAGCTCAACAGGGAGTGGCTACACCTTC CASSSTGSGYTF many TRBV11-2 . TRBJ1-2
TGCGCCAGCAGCTTGGGGCGGCACACCGGGGAGCTGTTTTTT CASSLGRHTGELFF . TRBV5-1 . TRBJ2-2
TGTGCCGGATATACTCCGGGACACGAAACCTACGAGCAGTACTTC CAGYTPGHETYEQYF . TRBV30 . TRBJ2-7
TGCGCCAGCAGCCAAGAACGGGGGGGCAGAAATGAGCAGTTCTTC CASSQERGGRNEQFF many TRBV4-1 TRBD2 TRBJ2-1
TGCGCCAGCAGCTTGCGGGACAGGACTAGGCGGATGGGTTACGAGCAGTACTTC CASSLRDRTRRMGYEQYF . TRBV4-3 . TRBJ2-7
TGTGCCAGCAGCTTAGCCGGAAGGAGGGTCGAAAAACTGTTTTTT CASSLAGRRVEKLFF . TRBV7-2 . TRBJ1-4
TGTGCCAGCTCCGGGACAGGTAGATACAATGAGCAGTACTTC CASSGTGRYNEQYF . TRBV9 TRBD1 TRBJ2-5
TGTGCCAGTAAACAGGGGAGGTCCAATGAGCAGTTCTTC CASKQGRSNEQFF once TRBV6-6 . TRBJ2-1
TGTGCCAGCAGCTTAATATCCAGCTCCTACGAGCAGTACTTC CASSLISSSYEQYF few TRBV7-9 . TRBJ2-7
TGTGCCAGCAGCGCGGACGCTACTGGGGCCAACGTCCTGACTTTC CASSADATGANVLTF . TRBV3-1 . TRBJ2-6
TGTGCCAGCAGTCCTGGGACCGGAGGTTACAAGCAGTACTTC CASSPGTGGYKQYF . TRBV3-1 . TRBJ2-7
TGTGCCATCAGTGACCTGACTGATTCCGGGGAGCTGTTTTTT CAISDLTDSGELFF . TRBV10-3 . TRBJ2-2
TGTGCCAGCAGTTTCTCCGGGACAGGGGCGAAAGAGACCCAGTACTTC CASSFSGTGAKETQYF . TRBV12-3/TRBV12-4 TRBD1 TRBJ2-5
TGTGCCAGCAGTTACTTAGGACAGGTCCAAGAGACCCAGTACTTC CASSYLGQVQETQYF . TRBV6-6 TRBD1 TRBJ2-5
TGCGCCAGCAGCTTAGGGGGTGCGAACACCGGGGAGCTGTTTTTT CASSLGGANTGELFF . TRBV5-1 . TRBJ2-2
TGTGCCAGCAACCTAGACAGAGTTGGCGGGGAGCTGTTTTTT CASNLDRVGGELFF . TRBV9 . TRBJ2-2
TGCAGTGCTAGAGATCCGTGGGGACTAGCGAATGAGCAGTTCTTC CSARDPWGLANEQFF . TRBV20-1 TRBD2 TRBJ2-1
TGCAGCGTTGAGGACAGGGCGCAGAACTATGGCTACACCTTC CSVEDRAQNYGYTF many TRBV29-1 TRBD1 TRBJ1-2
TGCGCCAGCCAATCGAATATGGGTAACACTGAAGCTTTCTTT CASQSNMGNTEAFF . TRBV4-3 . TRBJ1-1
TGTGCCAGCAGCTTATTTGCCAACAACAATGAGCAGTTCTTC CASSLFANNNEQFF many TRBV7-3 . TRBJ2-1
TGTGCCAGCCGTGGCGGACTTAATGAAAAACTGTTTTTT CASRGGLNEKLFF . TRBV12-3/TRBV12-4 . TRBJ1-4
TGTGCCAGCAGTTGGTGGGGCGATGCCAAAAACATTCAGTACTTC CASSWWGDAKNIQYF . TRBV27 . TRBJ2-4
TGCAGCGGCCGGGACAGGGGTTCCTACGAGCAGTACTTC CSGRDRGSYEQYF few TRBV29-1 TRBD1 TRBJ2-7
TGCAGCGCTCAACGGGGTGGGTACGAGCAGTACTTC CSAQRGGYEQYF . TRBV29-1 . TRBJ2-7
TGTGCCAGCAGACGGACTAGCGGATCAGATACGCAGTATTTT CASRRTSGSDTQYF many TRBV3-1 TRBD2 TRBJ2-3
TGTGCCAGCAAGTGGGAGACGGAGACGGAGTATTTT CASKWETETEYF few TRBV2 . TRBJ2-3
TGTGCCAGCAGTGCGCGGCTAAACAATGAGCAGTTCTTC CASSARLNNEQFF many TRBV2 . TRBJ2-1
TGTGCCAGCAGCCAACTAGAAACCTACGAGCAGTACTTC CASSQLETYEQYF many TRBV6-6 . TRBJ2-7
TGTGCCAGCAGACGACAGTTTAGCTCCTACAATGAGCAGTTCTTC CASRRQFSSYNEQFF many TRBV7-2 . TRBJ2-1
TGTGCCAGCCACCGCGAGCGGGGGACCACCGGGGAGCTGTTTTTT CASHRERGTTGELFF . TRBV7-8 TRBD2 TRBJ2-2
TGTGCCAGCAGTACGGGACAGCGGGGCTACACCTTC CASSTGQRGYTF many TRBV6-5 TRBD1 TRBJ1-2
TGTGCCAGTAGCATCCCTTGGGGCATGAGCACAGATACGCAGTATTTT CASSIPWGMSTDTQYF . TRBV19 . TRBJ2-3
TGTGCCACCAGCAGAGATGCCACCGATGAAGCTTTCTTT CATSRDATDEAFF once TRBV15 . TRBJ1-1
TGCAGTGCTAGACAGGACACCCTAAAGGGGGATACGCAGTATTTT CSARQDTLKGDTQYF many TRBV20-1 . TRBJ2-3
TGCGCCAGCAGCGGGGAGACGAGCACAGATACGCAGTATTTT CASSGETSTDTQYF . TRBV5-1 . TRBJ2-3
TGTGCCAGCAGTTACCGGACAGGAGCGATCTTTAACTATGGCTACACCTTC CASSYRTGAIFNYGYTF . TRBV6-6 TRBD1 TRBJ1-2
TGTGCCAGCAGTTACTCAGCCGGGACAGGAGCCGAAGAGCCCCAGCATTTT CASSYSAGTGAEEPQHF few TRBV6-2/TRBV6-3 TRBD1 TRBJ1-5
TGTGCCAGCAGCACTCTAGGCGGGATAGACTACGAGCAGTACTTC CASSTLGGIDYEQYF once TRBV13 . TRBJ2-7